This entry describes one T cell receptor beta chain. Its specificity is not known. The record originates from a study of shared clonotypes between healthy human individuals. Overall study results and limits: Unshared clonotypes carried lower generation probabilities than those common to all four donors.

Generated by immunoSEQ multiplex PCR, the TCRdb table keeps only in-frame clones and is missing some. This sample has millions of clones, with 95% found just once. Healthy HIV-negative adults without recent acute infections or vaccinations served as donors. The CDR3 is made up of 15 amino acids. Trimming removed 8 bases from V and 0 bases from J, with 16 bases in between. Germline CDR1 KGHSH, CDR2 LQKENI. The sequence derives from a man between 18 and 35 years old in good health. The specimen was naive CD4+ T cells sorted from blood. Regarding subset: CD45RA+ positively selected. V is TRBV18 and J is TRBJ1-1; D gene ambiguous. The chain's CDR3 is CASQALASMNTEAFF. CDR3 DNA: TGTGCCAGCCAGGCCCTAGCTAGCATGAACACTGAAGCTTTCTTT.